This entry describes one T cell receptor beta chain. The data originate from a study of blood T cell repertoires in COVID-19. TCRdb keeps only in-frame clones here, not all; method: immunoSEQ multiplex PCR. The sample lists some 100,000 clones, over 80% seen once, with around 5.8% in the top ten. Sequencing used peripheral blood. This TCR came from a middle-aged man with active COVID-19.

CDR3 amino acids: CAIRGQGEPANYGYTF. The CDR3 nucleotides are TGTGCCATCAGGGGACAGGGGGAGCCAGCTAACTATGGCTACACCTTC. This chain uses TRBV10-3 with TRBJ1-2; TRBD1 aligns across 11 bases. V dropped 6 bases and J dropped 0; count of bases not matched to a gene: 6. The CDR3 has 16 amino acids. Germline CDR1 reads ENHRY; CDR2 reads SYGVKD.